This T cell receptor beta chain originates from a study of graft-versus-host responses after intestinal transplantation. CDR1 and CDR2 (germline): SGHRS, YFSETQ. V was pared by 0 bases and J by 1 base, with 10 bases between. The CDR3 is 15 amino acids. With respect to this clone: Its antigen is not identified.

Findings of the study overall: Some GvH clones were seen earlier in gut or blood, suggesting intestinal origin.

Repertoires were generated with immunoSEQ multiplex PCR, while TCRdb's copy carries only in-frame clones and drops some. The repertoire consists of about 110,000 clones, with more than 90% occurring once and the leading ten covering approximately 0.22%. This TCR came from a human donor who was the organ donor for an intestinal transplant. The rearrangement joins TRBV5-1 to TRBJ1-1; no reliable D call. The sequencing used unstimulated CD4+ T cells sorted from spleen or lymph node cells, collected before transplant. The CDR3 sequence is CASSLVQEANTEAFF. The CDR3 DNA reads TGCGCCAGCAGCTTGGTGCAGGAGGCGAACACTGAAGCTTTCTTT.